Listed here are 2 T cell receptor beta chains from one sample, sequenced in a study of the immune and genomic landscape of osteosarcoma. Libraries were prepared by immunoSEQ multiplex PCR; TCRdb keeps only in-frame clonotypes and omits some of them. Of about 2,800 clones listed, roughly 75% are singletons. The material sequenced was metastatic tumor tissue from the lung. All receptors come from a woman between 18 and 29 years old with osteosarcoma.

The DNA of the CDR3 is TGCGCCAGCAGTGCTCCGGGACAGGGAGTTGATGAAGCTTTCTTT. It translates to CASSAPGQGVDEAFF. This rearrangement joins TRBV10-1 to TRBJ1-1, with 9 positions matching TRBD1. The CDR3 loop spans 15 amino acids. The V gene end was trimmed by 4 bases and the J gene end by 7 bases; junction bases not matched to a gene: 10. Germline lookup yields CDR1 WNHNN and CDR2 SYGVQD (reference sequence).

The gene calls are TRBV7-9 and TRBJ2-5; D not resolved. V was cut by 2 bases and J by 4 bases, with 17 bases left in between. CDR1 and CDR2 (germline): SEHNR, FQNEAQ (reference sequence). CDR3 size: 16 residues. CDR3 in DNA: TGTGCCAGCAGCTTAATCGTCGGGTCAGGTGGAGAGACCCAGTACTTC. Translating it yields CASSLIVGSGGETQYF.